Included here is one TCR beta chain sequence, with context. The target antigen is unknown. J was trimmed by 0 bases and V by 2 bases; bases with no gene match: 3. The CDR3 length is 16 residues. The germline V gene has CDR1 SGHRS and CDR2 YFSETQ. This record comes from a study of cytomegalovirus exposure and HLA in healthy donors. Study-level findings and limits: For most TCR beta V segments, an earlier analysis put the productive rate at about 90% or about 30% of the time.

While unrecorded immune exposures were likely, the donors were nominally healthy when sampled. It was with 60 Vbeta and 13 Jbeta primers that the PCR ran. In the source study's methods: The count from a later analysis was some 76 million unique TCR beta chains, 9.5 million to 13 million of them shared. The method was immunoSEQ multiplex PCR; TCRdb's version includes in-frame clones alone and lacks a portion of them. V and J calls and clone size are those listed in that table; D and trimming were worked out from the DNA. The sample lists about 160,000 clones, 55% to 80% occurring once. The chain links TRBV5-1 to TRBJ2-1; 9 nucleotides agree with TRBD2. The sample taken for sequencing was PBMCs. This clonotype was obtained from a woman aged 60-75 years in good health and CMV-seropositive. CDR3 sequence reads: CASSLAGGRSYNEQFF. The CDR3 DNA is TGCGCCAGCAGCTTAGCGGGAGGCCGCTCCTACAATGAGCAGTTCTTC.